This TCR beta chain was recovered during a study of blood T cell repertoires in COVID-19. Overall study: Collection of acute and convalescent COVID-19 samples took place in the United States, Italy and Spain. From T cells, B-cell-depleted T cells, or PBMCs came the material, which was cDNA or gDNA.

Recruitment covered about two dozen US areas and drew participants whose ages spanned roughly 18 to 90 years. Cohort assignment relied on participant-reported clinical history. Using immunoSEQ multiplex PCR, the repertoire was profiled, and TCRdb retains in-frame clones only, with some absent. This repertoire shows a few hundred thousand clones, 80% found once; its top ten account for 3.5% to 4.5%. The CDR3 covers 15 residues. The V gene lost 7 bases and the J gene lost 5 bases, with 20 bases spanning the gap. Germline V gives CDR1 MNHNY, CDR2 SVGAGI (reference sequence). The TCR comes from a man aged 30-40 years with acute COVID-19. Sequencing used PBMCs or T cells enriched from blood (not recorded which). The chain couples TRBV6-6 to TRBJ2-5; D possibly corresponds to TRBD1 (5 bases). The CDR3 region is CASKENPGSLETQYF. Written as DNA, the CDR3 is TGTGCCAGCAAAGAAAACCCAGGGTCGTTGGAGACCCAGTACTTC.